The source of this T cell receptor (beta chain) is a study of T cells in Graves' hyperthyroidism and ophthalmopathy. RNA transcripts provided the source from which TCR beta CDR3 regions were amplified. A set of HTBI primers served as the primers for a first-round RT-PCR of the TCR CDR3. MiXCR was run by TCRdb on the multiplex PCR reads, yielding one entry per CDR3 protein. The data contain 700,000 or so distinct CDR3 sequences, 16% of them singletons. Stable hyperthyroidism: no ophthalmopathy progression over 18 months of follow-up. The PBMCs were taken from 10 ml of fresh peripheral blood. This clonotype was picked up one time. There are 18 residues in the CDR3. Unmatched junction bases numbered 8, after V lost 1 base and J lost 2 bases. CDR1 and CDR2 from the germline V gene are SGHRS and YFSETQ.

Sequences were obtained from blood. The clonotype comes from a man between 18 and 29 years old with Graves' hyperthyroidism. The chain recombines TRBV5-1 with TRBJ2-2, with 10 bases matching TRBD2. The CDR3 bases are TGCGCCAGCAGCTTGCAGCCAGCGGGAGGGTTCAACACCGGGGAGCTGTTTTTT. This gives the protein CASSLQPAGGFNTGELFF. Supplemented by reference TRBV5-1 and TRBJ2-2, the full variable domain reads KAGVTQTPRYLIKTRGQQVTLSCSPISGHRSVSWYQQTPGQGLQFLFEYFSETQRNKGNFPGRFSGRQFSNSRSEMNVSTLELGDSALYLCASSLQPAGGFNTGELFFGEGSRLTVL.